Listed below are T cell receptor beta chains from one sample, sequenced in a study of T cells in Graves' hyperthyroidism and ophthalmopathy. TCRdb fed the multiplex PCR reads into MiXCR, producing one record per CDR3 protein. The sample gives some 600,000 distinct CDR3 sequences, about 15% of which show up once; more than 5% is in the top ten. The sample comprised blood. All receptors come from a woman in her 30s with Graves' hyperthyroidism that later progressed to Graves' ophthalmopathy. Both conserved end residues are part of each CDR3. The order of the fields is V gene, CDR3 protein.

TRBV6-1	CASSEWGAGKNIQYF
TRBV12-3/TRBV12-4	CASSFRQGNEKLFF
TRBV9	CASSALTVNTGELFF
TRBV6-1	CASSAPKGRDGEKLFF
TRBV2	CASVGLAGVNIQYF
TRBV6-1	CASTLGLAGVNEQFF
TRBV5-4	CASSKLGFANTGELFF
TRBV12-3/TRBV12-4	CASSFLGGPPDTEAFF
TRBV7-9	CASSRQGFAQPQHF
TRBV7-8	CASSLVGQRHFPYNEQFF
TRBV24-1	CATSEGTSNQPQHF
TRBV12-5	CASGSMPGQGAVYNEQFF
TRBV20-1	CSANSGTGESTYEQYF
TRBV20-1	CSAIPGTNPFDEQFF
TRBV11-1	CASSVLAGRPYEQYF
TRBV3-1	CASSQVWQGNTEAFF
TRBV6-2/TRBV6-3	CASRDRTVNYGYTF
TRBV20-1	CSASGTSAQRGSYEQYF
TRBV28	CASSASGQGDQPQHF
TRBV11-2	CASSLDFWTAPQPQHF
TRBV11-2	CASSLAGGGNAGYTF
TRBV12-3/TRBV12-4	CASSSRDRQQETQYF
TRBV19	CASSIPLSGTDYGYTF
TRBV6-5	CASSYRGPEIAEAFF
TRBV7-9	CASSPRMGKASTDTQYF
TRBV9	CASSVEGDSSYNEQFF
TRBV7-2	CASSLGVGTVSYEQYF
TRBV15	CATSRDLAGGQETQYF
TRBV3-1	CASSHDRGSGYTF
TRBV27	CASSLLNEKLFF
TRBV20-1	CSARDLAGVEQFF
TRBV20-1	CSATGLAGGGETQYF
TRBV7-2	CASSLDPNRGSEQYF
TRBV12-3/TRBV12-4	CASSLGASGSSDTQYF
TRBV20-1	CSAVSGRAVETQYF
TRBV12-3/TRBV12-4	CASSLDRVTGNTIYF
TRBV2	CATAGTNPYEQYF
TRBV2	CASSGSWGKHF
TRBV11-2	CASSSSNYEQYF
TRBV19	CASSVALSREQFF
TRBV11-2	CASSPLAGRSTQYF
TRBV2	CASGRGVNTIYF
TRBV3-1	CASSQVGLAGFDYEQYF
TRBV20-1	CSALTPGVLRGGYTF
TRBV20-1	CSARGTEYQPQHF
TRBV20-1	CTWTRSNTEAFF